The 25 T cell receptor beta chains reported below all come from one sample, sequenced in a study of T cell changes during pregnancy in multiple sclerosis. TCRdb keeps only in-frame clones here, not all; method: immunoSEQ multiplex PCR. The table lists 55,000 to 80,000 clones, around 94% of them singletons, with 0.58% in the top ten. Sample: peripheral blood, taken in the third trimester of pregnancy. All receptors come from a female donor with multiple sclerosis, enrolled in a pregnancy study.

The V and J genes are TRBV5-6 and TRBJ1-2, with 8 bases that match TRBD1. With V trimmed by 4 bases and J by 8 bases, 7 bases remained unmatched. The CDR3 totals 13 residues. Germline CDR1 is SGHDT and CDR2 is YYEEEE. CDR3 sequence (DNA): TGTGCCAGCAGCAATGACAGGGGCCGGGGCTACACCTTC. It translates to CASSNDRGRGYTF.

This clone was seen a handful of times. This chain joins TRBV6-4 and TRBJ2-3, with 9 bases lining up with TRBD2. Trimming at V came to 3 bases and at J to 2 bases, leaving 3 bases not matched to a gene. This CDR3 contains 15 residues. The germline CDR1 and CDR2 sequences are MRHNA and SNTAGT. The CDR3 here is CASSEASGTTDTQYF. The CDR3 DNA reads TGTGCCAGCAGTGAGGCTAGCGGGACCACAGATACGCAGTATTTT.

The rearrangement links TRBV2 to TRBJ1-4; D not resolved. This CDR3 has 17 residues. Deletions cut 6 bases from V and 0 bases from J, with 17 bases between. Germline CDR1 and CDR2: SNHLY and FYNNEI. CDR3 region: CASSQQRGIATNEKLFF. CDR3 DNA sequence: TGTGCCAGCAGCCAACAACGAGGGATTGCAACTAATGAAAAACTGTTTTTT.

The J gene is TRBJ2-5, the V gene TRBV7-8, with D possibly TRBD1 on 6 matching bases. Trimming removed 5 bases at V and 5 bases at J, with 18 bases between. The length of the CDR3 is 15 residues. Germline values: CDR1 SGHVS, CDR2 FQNEAQ. CDR3 sequence (DNA): TGTGCCAGCAGCCTGGTCTTGGGGGCACGGGAGACCCAGTACTTC. Amino acids: CASSLVLGARETQYF.

This chain joins TRBV29-1 and TRBJ2-2; a possible D gene is TRBD2 (5 bases). Germline V gives CDR1 SQVTM, CDR2 ANQGSEA. V lost 4 bases, J lost 5 bases, and 11 bases lay in between. The CDR3 is made up of 13 amino acids. CDR3 in amino acids: CSVVPGFTGELFF. DNA for the CDR3: TGCAGCGTTGTTCCGGGGTTTACCGGGGAGCTGTTTTTT.

The CDR3: CSVYEGNSGNTIYF. DNA of the CDR3: TGCAGCGTTTACGAGGGTAACTCTGGAAACACCATATATTTT. The V call is TRBV29-1, the J call TRBJ1-3; no firm D call. CDR1 and CDR2 (germline): SQVTM, ANQGSEA. V was trimmed by 5 bases and J by 0 bases, leaving 11 bases between them. CDR3 length: 14 residues. Supplemented by reference TRBV29-1 and TRBJ1-3, the full variable domain reads SAVISQKPSRDICQRGTSLTIQCQVDSQVTMMFWYRQQPGQSLTLIATANQGSEATYESGFVIDKFPISRPNLTFSTLTVSNMSPEDSSIYLCSVYEGNSGNTIYFGEGSWLTVV.

The V call is TRBV2, the J call TRBJ2-7, with D tentatively TRBD1 (6 bases). This CDR3 is built from 16 residues. V lost 5 bases and J lost 2, with 19 bases in between. Germline CDR1 is SNHLY and CDR2 is FYNNEI. CDR3 sequence (DNA): TGTGCCAGCAGTCCCCCAACAGGGAAGACAACCTACGAGCAGTACTTC. It specifies CASSPPTGKTTYEQYF. The variable domain in full, completed from reference TRBV2 and TRBJ2-7, reads EPEVTQTPSHQVTQMGQEVILRCVPISNHLYFYWYRQILGQKVEFLVSFYNNEISEKSEIFDDQFSVERPDGSNFTLKIRSTKLEDSAMYFCASSPPTGKTTYEQYFGPGTRLTVT.

This clone was counted a single time. V is TRBV4-3 and J is TRBJ2-3; TRBD2 is a possible D gene (5 bases). CDR1 is LGHNA and CDR2 is YSLEER in the germline V gene. Trimming removed 1 base at V and 0 bases at J, with 8 bases between. The length of the CDR3 is 15 residues. CDR3: CASSQVSGSTDTQYF. CDR3 coding DNA: TGCGCCAGCAGCCAAGTCTCGGGGAGCACAGATACGCAGTATTTT.

The chain joins TRBV4-3 to TRBJ2-3; a weak D match, TRBD1 (5 bases). Germline V gene sequence: CDR1 LGHNA, CDR2 YSLEER. This CDR3 contains 14 residues. V lost 0 bases and J 3 bases, leaving 7 bases between the germline ends. This CDR3 reads CASSQDRQTDTQYF. Here the CDR3 DNA reads TGCGCCAGCAGCCAAGACCGACAGACAGATACGCAGTATTTT.

The chain combines TRBV7-2 with TRBJ1-2; perhaps TRBD1 as D (5 bases). Germline V gives CDR1 SGHTA, CDR2 FQGNSA. Trimming left V 1 base short and J 7 bases short, with 16 bases between. The CDR3 is 15 residues long. CDR3 loop: CASSLGPGGSGGYTF. The CDR3 DNA reads as TGTGCCAGCAGCTTAGGCCCGGGGGGAAGTGGTGGCTACACCTTC.

Details on this clone: One end of the junction fails to match germline, which may point to a read error. The chain has TRBV7-7 and TRBJ2-1, with D unresolved. The CDR3 is made up of 17 amino acids. CDR1 SSHAT and CDR2 FNYEAQ come from the germline V gene (reference sequence). The CDR3 here is CASSSSQFSNSYNEQFF. The CDR3 nucleotides are TGTGCTAGCAGCTCATCACAGTTCTCCAACTCCTACAATGAGCAGTTCTTC.

The CDR3 reads CSVVSLRETQYF. The CDR3 DNA sequence: TGCAGCGTTGTTAGTCTCAGGGAGACCCAGTACTTC. The chain couples TRBV29-1 to TRBJ2-5, with D unresolved. The CDR3 covers 12 residues. Germline V gene sequence: CDR1 SQVTM, CDR2 ANQGSEA. The V gene lost 4 bases and the J gene lost 5 bases, with 11 bases spanning the gap.

This chain links TRBV4-2 with TRBJ1-1, with D perhaps matching TRBD1 (5 bases). Trimming shortened V by 0 bases and J by 3 bases, and 11 bases separated the two germline ends. CDR3 length equals 15 residues. The germline V gene has CDR1 LGHNA and CDR2 YNFKEQ. CDR3 region: CASSQDSGGDTEAFF. The CDR3, as DNA: TGTGCCAGCAGCCAAGATTCGGGAGGGGACACTGAAGCTTTCTTT.

The chain couples TRBV15 to TRBJ2-7; no definite D call. Germline loops: CDR1 LNHNV, CDR2 YYDKDF (reference sequence). Trimming took off 0 bases at V and 1 base at J, with 7 bases between the two ends. CDR3 size: 14 residues. The CDR3 here is CATSRDIKSYEQYF. The DNA for the CDR3 is TGTGCCACCAGCAGAGATATAAAATCCTACGAGCAGTACTTC.

The DNA for the CDR3 is TGTGCCAGCAGCTTCCCCGGGATCTATGGCTACACCTTC. Translated, it gives CASSFPGIYGYTF. The chain is built from TRBV5-4 and TRBJ1-2; no firm D call. V lost 2 bases and J 4 bases, leaving 9 bases between the germline ends. The CDR3 is made up of 13 amino acids. Germline V gene data show CDR1 as SGHNT and CDR2 as YYREEE (reference sequence).

The gene calls are TRBV27 and TRBJ2-3; 11 bases line up with TRBD2. With V trimmed by 7 bases and J by 2 bases, 5 bases remained unmatched. This CDR3 is 15 amino acids long. The V gene's germline CDR1 is MNHEY and CDR2 SMNVEV (reference sequence). Here the CDR3 DNA reads TGTGCCAGCATGAGACTAGCGGGGACCACAGATACGCAGTATTTT. This sequence encodes CASMRLAGTTDTQYF.

J is TRBJ2-2 and V is TRBV9, with 10 bases matching TRBD1. Germline V gives CDR1 SGDLS, CDR2 YYNGEE. This CDR3 region has 15 residues. The ends lost 4 bases at V and 5 bases at J; junction bases unmatched: 5. This CDR3 is CASSRRTGGTGELFF. Written as DNA, the CDR3 is TGTGCCAGCAGCCGACGGACAGGGGGGACCGGGGAGCTGTTTTTT.

In DNA, the CDR3 is TGTGCCAGCAGTCCCGGTGAGGACTGGTCACCCCTCCACTTT. It yields the protein CASSPGEDWSPLHF. The rearrangement joins TRBV27 to TRBJ1-6; D gene unclear. V shed 5 bases and J shed 10 bases, with 15 bases lying between them. The length of the CDR3 is 14 residues. In germline, CDR1 is MNHEY, CDR2 SMNVEV (reference sequence).

This clone showed up just once. V is TRBV7-2 and J is TRBJ2-1; possible D gene TRBD1, 6 bases. Trimming shortened V by 3 bases and J by 4 bases, and 13 bases separated the two germline ends. Germline CDR1 is SGHTA and CDR2 is FQGNSA. This CDR3 contains 15 residues. The CDR3 sequence is CASSFQDSIYNEQFF. CDR3 in DNA: TGTGCCAGCAGCTTTCAGGACAGTATATACAATGAGCAGTTCTTC.

The chain combines TRBV20-1 with TRBJ1-2, with D hard to call. The CDR3 runs 10 residues. V was pared by 4 bases and J by 4 bases, with 4 bases between. Germline CDR1 reads DFQATT; CDR2 reads SNEGSKA (reference sequence). Here the CDR3 DNA reads TGCAGTGCTACCCTCTATGGCTACACCTTC. Translated: CSATLYGYTF.

CDR3 amino acids: CASSPLNEPGTYEQYF. The CDR3 DNA reads TGTGCCAGCTCACCTCTAAACGAACCGGGAACCTACGAGCAGTACTTC. This chain connects TRBV18 to TRBJ2-7, with D tentatively TRBD2 (5 bases). Germline values: CDR1 KGHSH, CDR2 LQKENI. This CDR3 has 16 residues. The V gene lost 3 bases and the J gene lost 2 bases, with 17 bases spanning the gap. The full variable domain, completed using reference TRBV18 and TRBJ2-7, is NAGVMQNPRHLVRRRGQEARLRCSPMKGHSHVYWYRQLPEEGLKFMVYLQKENIIDESGMPKERFSAEFPKEGPSILRIQQVVRGDSAAYFCASSPLNEPGTYEQYFGPGTRLTVT.

The chain combines TRBV5-6 with TRBJ2-1; 13 nucleotides match TRBD2. The CDR3 runs to 18 residues. The J segment lost 3 bases and the V segment lost 2 bases, leaving 8 bases of the junction unmatched. Germline V gene lookup returns CDR1 SGHDT and CDR2 YYEEEE. CDR3 in DNA: TGTGCCAGCAGCTTTCGGACTAGCGGGGGCCCCCGCTACAATGAGCAGTTCTTC. Translating gives CASSFRTSGGPRYNEQFF.

V is TRBV18 and J is TRBJ1-1; 9 nucleotides align to TRBD1. Per the germline V gene, CDR1 is KGHSH and CDR2 is LQKENI. The CDR3 totals 15 residues. The junction had 4 bases not matched to a gene; V was cut back by 4 bases and J by 1 base. In DNA form, the CDR3 reads TGTGCCAGCTCACTTGGACAGGGGAGGAACACTGAAGCTTTCTTT. Its translation: CASSLGQGRNTEAFF.

CDR3 in amino acids: CASSFSGLGSYEQYF. The CDR3 DNA sequence: TGTGCCAGCAGTTTTAGCGGACTGGGCTCCTACGAGCAGTACTTC. The chain uses TRBV6-5 and TRBJ2-7; tentatively, D is TRBD2 (6 bases). The V end was cut by 4 bases, the J end by 0 bases, with 13 bases between. CDR1 and CDR2 (germline): MNHEY, SVGAGI. The CDR3 is 15 residues long.

The gene calls are TRBV27 and TRBJ1-2, with 11 nucleotides matching TRBD1. This CDR3 is 12 amino acids long. V was pared by 3 bases and J by 11 bases, with 2 bases of the junction left unmatched. Germline CDR1 reads MNHEY; CDR2 reads SMNVEV (reference sequence). The CDR3 DNA follows: TGTGCCAGCAGTTTTGGGACAGGGGGGTACACCTTC. This gives the protein CASSFGTGGYTF.